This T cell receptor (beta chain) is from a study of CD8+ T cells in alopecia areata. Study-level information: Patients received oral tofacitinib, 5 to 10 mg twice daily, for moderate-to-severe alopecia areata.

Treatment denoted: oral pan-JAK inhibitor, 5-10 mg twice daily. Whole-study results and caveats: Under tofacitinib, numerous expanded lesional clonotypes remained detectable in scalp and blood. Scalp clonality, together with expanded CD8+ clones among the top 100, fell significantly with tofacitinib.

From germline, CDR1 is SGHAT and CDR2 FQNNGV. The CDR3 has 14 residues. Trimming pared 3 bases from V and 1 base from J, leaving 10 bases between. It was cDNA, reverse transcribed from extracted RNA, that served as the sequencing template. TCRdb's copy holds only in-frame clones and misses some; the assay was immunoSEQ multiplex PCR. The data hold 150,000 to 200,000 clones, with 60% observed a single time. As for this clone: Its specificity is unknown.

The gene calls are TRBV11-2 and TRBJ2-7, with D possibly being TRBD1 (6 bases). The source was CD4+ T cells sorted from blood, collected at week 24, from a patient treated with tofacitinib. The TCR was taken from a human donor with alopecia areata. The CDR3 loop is CASSLVDSSYEQYF. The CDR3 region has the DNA TGTGCCAGCAGCTTGGTGGACAGTTCCTACGAGCAGTACTTC.